Shown below are 20 T cell receptor beta chains from a single sample sequenced in a study of cytomegalovirus exposure and HLA in healthy donors. Vbeta (60) and Jbeta (13) primers were used in the PCR. Only in-frame clones appear in the TCRdb table, and some are missing; sequencing was by immunoSEQ multiplex PCR. There are fewer than 300,000 clones in the sample; around 86% occur only once, and roughly 4% lies in the top ten. Sequences were obtained from PBMCs. These receptors were collected from a man in his forties or fifties in good health and CMV-seropositive.

This chain joins TRBV15 and TRBJ1-2; the match to TRBD1 covers 7 bases. This CDR3 comprises 14 residues. V dropped 5 bases and J dropped 6; count of bases not matched to a gene: 9. Germline V gene lookup returns CDR1 LNHNV and CDR2 YYDKDF (reference sequence). DNA for the CDR3: TGTGCCACCAGCGCACGACGAGGGGGCAATGGCTACACCTTC. Its translation: CATSARRGGNGYTF.

The chain combines TRBV28 with TRBJ1-5; tentatively, D is TRBD1 (6 bases). The CDR3 is 15 residues long. The V and J ends lost 7 bases and 2 bases respectively, with 15 bases between them. The germline CDR1 and CDR2 sequences are MDHEN and SYDVKM. Here the CDR3 reads CASISLRGGNQPQHF. Here the CDR3 DNA reads TGTGCCAGCATTTCCCTCAGGGGAGGCAATCAGCCCCAGCATTTT.

This chain links TRBV6-6 with TRBJ1-4, with 9 bases lining up with TRBD1. V lost 5 bases, J lost 0 bases, and 1 base stayed unmatched. CDR1 and CDR2 from the germline V gene are MNHNY and SVGAGI (reference sequence). The CDR3 has 15 amino acids. The CDR3 DNA reads as TGTGCCAGCAGTGACAGGGGGGCAACTAATGAAAAACTGTTTTTT. Its protein product is CASSDRGATNEKLFF.

V gene TRBV7-9 combines with J gene TRBJ2-7, with D perhaps matching TRBD2 (6 bases). The CDR3 length is 16 residues. The V end lost 5 bases, the J end lost 2 bases, and 19 bases lay between the germline ends. Germline values: CDR1 SEHNR, CDR2 FQNEAQ (reference sequence). Written as DNA, the CDR3 is TGTGCCAGCAGCGATCAGGGACTCGGGTTTGCCTACGAGCAGTACTTC. Its translation: CASSDQGLGFAYEQYF.

CDR3 DNA sequence: TGTGCCAGCAGAGCCTCGGGGACTAGGCAGCCCCAGCATTTT. As protein: CASRASGTRQPQHF. The genes are TRBV28 and TRBJ1-5, with a tentative D call TRBD1 (5 bases). The CDR3 is 14 residues long. Germline CDR1 is MDHEN and CDR2 is SYDVKM. Trimming cost V 6 bases and J 7 bases, with 16 bases left between them.

This clone was found once. In DNA, the CDR3 is TGCGCCAGCAGCCAGCGACAGGGGGTACGGGAGACCCAGTACTTC. Residues: CASSQRQGVRETQYF. The gene calls are TRBV4-1 and TRBJ2-5, with 9 bases lining up with TRBD1. Trimming removed 3 bases from V and 5 bases from J; junction bases left unmatched: 7. The germline gives CDR1 MGHRA, CDR2 YSYEKL. CDR3 size: 15 residues.

V is TRBV7-2 and J is TRBJ2-7; a possible D gene is TRBD1 (5 bases). The CDR3 is made up of 15 amino acids. Germline CDR1 is SGHTA and CDR2 is FQGNSA. Trimming cost V 3 bases and J 0 bases, with 12 bases left between them. CDR3: CASSFGHMSSYEQYF. The CDR3 DNA is TGTGCCAGCAGCTTTGGACACATGAGCTCCTACGAGCAGTACTTC.

The rearrangement uses TRBV10-3 and TRBJ2-1; D is perhaps TRBD2 (5 bases). CDR1 is ENHRY, CDR2 SYGVKD, per germline. The CDR3 consists of 16 residues. The V gene lost 5 bases and the J gene lost 1 base, with 15 bases spanning the gap. The CDR3 region is CAISPQRPGSYNEQFF. CDR3 DNA: TGTGCCATCAGTCCACAGCGACCGGGGTCCTACAATGAGCAGTTCTTC.

The chain carries TRBV7-3 and TRBJ2-5; the match to TRBD2 covers 10 bases. This CDR3 is built from 17 residues. Germline CDR1 and CDR2: SGHTA and FQGTGA. The J segment lost 1 base and the V segment lost 3 bases, leaving 8 bases of the junction unmatched. The chain's CDR3 is CASSFGNLAGAQETQYF. The CDR3 region has the DNA TGTGCCAGCAGCTTCGGTAATCTAGCGGGAGCCCAAGAGACCCAGTACTTC.

This sequence joins TRBV7-6 and TRBJ2-1; 12 nucleotides match TRBD2. Germline trimming cut 2 bases from V and 3 bases from J; bases unmatched to any gene: 2. The CDR3 has 16 amino acids. Germline CDR1 and CDR2: SGHVS and FNYEAQ. CDR3 in DNA: TGTGCCAGCAGCTTAAGGACTAGCGGGGACTACAATGAGCAGTTCTTC. This gives the protein CASSLRTSGDYNEQFF.

This clone was seen a single time. Other DNA variants within this sample encode the same CDR3. The CDR3 DNA follows: TGCGCCAGCAGCTTGGGCGGGACAGGGGGCTTGGAGCAGTACTTC. Translation gives CASSLGGTGGLEQYF. J is TRBJ2-7 and V is TRBV5-1; 12 bases align to TRBD1. The V gene's germline CDR1 is SGHRS and CDR2 YFSETQ. V gave up 0 bases and J gave up 7 bases; unmatched junction bases: 5. The CDR3 has 15 amino acids.

The J gene is TRBJ1-6, the V gene TRBV15; the match to TRBD1 covers 7 bases. CDR1 and CDR2 from the germline V gene are LNHNV and YYDKDF (reference sequence). Germline trimming cut 0 bases from V and 0 bases from J; bases unmatched to any gene: 2. This CDR3 spans 17 amino acids. The CDR3 nucleotides are TGTGCCACCAGCAGAGAACAGGGGAGCTCCTATAATTCACCCCTCCACTTT. As protein: CATSREQGSSYNSPLHF. Looking up the rest from reference TRBV15 and TRBJ1-6 gives the full variable domain: DAMVIQNPRYQVTQFGKPVTLSCSQTLNHNVMYWYQQKSSQAPKLLFHYYDKDFNNEADTPDNFQSRRPNTSFCFLDIRSPGLGDTAMYLCATSREQGSSYNSPLHFGNGTRLTVT.

This clone has just a few counts. This chain connects TRBV2 to TRBJ1-4; no clear D gene. This CDR3 comprises 15 residues. CDR1 is SNHLY, CDR2 FYNNEI, per germline. V was pared by 7 bases and J by 7 bases, with 19 bases between. The CDR3 reads CASTTDRLRGEKLFF. CDR3 sequence (DNA): TGTGCCAGCACTACGGACCGACTCCGGGGTGAAAAACTGTTTTTT.

The chain links TRBV11-2 to TRBJ2-1; D may be TRBD1 (5 bases). CDR1 and CDR2 (germline): SGHAT, FQNNGV. This CDR3 has 14 amino acids. V was pared by 1 base and J by 7 bases, with 11 bases between. CDR3 loop: CASSLGIGANEQFF. CDR3 DNA sequence: TGTGCCAGCAGCTTAGGTATAGGGGCAAATGAGCAGTTCTTC.

With regard to this clone: Distinct nucleotide sequences in the sample also encode this CDR3. V is TRBV11-2 and J is TRBJ1-1; D perhaps matches TRBD1 (5 bases). Trimming shortened V by 1 base and J by 3 bases, and 9 bases separated the two germline ends. The germline gives CDR1 SGHAT, CDR2 FQNNGV. CDR3 length equals 14 residues. DNA for the CDR3: TGTGCCAGCAGCTTAGCTGGGGGGGACACTGAAGCTTTCTTT. This encodes CASSLAGGDTEAFF.

The chain carries TRBV7-9 and TRBJ2-1; 16 bases fit TRBD2. Germline values: CDR1 SEHNR, CDR2 FQNEAQ (reference sequence). Germline trimming cut 5 bases from V and 2 bases from J; bases unmatched to any gene: 6. The CDR3 has 18 residues. CDR3 coding DNA: TGTGCCAGCAGCACCGGGACTAGCGGGAGGGACCCCTACAATGAGCAGTTCTTC. This sequence encodes CASSTGTSGRDPYNEQFF.

A single count supports this clone. The V gene is TRBV10-3, the J gene TRBJ1-5; a possible D gene is TRBD1 (6 bases). CDR1 is ENHRY, CDR2 SYGVKD, per germline. The CDR3 is made up of 19 amino acids. Trimming cost V 8 bases and J 0 bases, with 26 bases left between them. CDR3 DNA sequence: TGTGCCATCTGGGGGCCCAACAGGTTAAGAGACGATAGCAATCAGCCCCAGCATTTT. Encoded protein: CAIWGPNRLRDDSNQPQHF.

With respect to this clone: Different DNA sequences within this sample yield the same CDR3. The genes are TRBV2 and TRBJ2-7; TRBD2 agrees at 7 bases. Germline-derived CDR1 and CDR2 are SNHLY and FYNNEI. The CDR3 is 14 amino acids. Losses at the gene ends were 5 bases for V and 2 bases for J; bases not matched to a gene: 6. The DNA for the CDR3 is TGTGCCAGCAGTCCCGGCGGGAGTCCCTACGAGCAGTACTTC. The encoded protein is CASSPGGSPYEQYF.

The genes are TRBV27 and TRBJ1-5; D gene unclear. Germline V gene sequence: CDR1 MNHEY, CDR2 SMNVEV (reference sequence). The CDR3 is made up of 13 amino acids. Trimming removed 2 bases from V and 10 bases from J, with 12 bases in between. The CDR3 is CASSLAAEEPQHF. CDR3 bases: TGTGCCAGCAGTTTAGCGGCGGAGGAACCCCAGCATTTT.

This clone appeared a few times. The same CDR3 arises from other DNA sequences in this sample as well. The chain joins TRBV10-3 to TRBJ1-2; D call uncertain. Per the germline V gene, CDR1 is ENHRY and CDR2 is SYGVKD. Trimming stripped 0 bases from V and 3 bases from J, with 5 bases between. The CDR3 extends over 13 amino acids. This CDR3 is CAISESADYGYTF. The DNA for the CDR3 is TGTGCCATCAGTGAGTCGGCCGACTATGGCTACACCTTC.